The rows below give T cell receptor beta chains drawn from one sample of a study of T cells in Graves' hyperthyroidism and ophthalmopathy. TCRdb fed the multiplex PCR reads into MiXCR, producing one record per CDR3 protein. The sample records roughly 400,000 distinct CDR3 sequences, about a sixth being singletons. Sequencing input: blood. The source is a woman under 30 with Graves' hyperthyroidism that later progressed to Graves' ophthalmopathy. Both conserved end residues are part of each CDR3. The order of the fields is D gene, clone size, V gene, J gene, CDR3 DNA, CDR3 protein. D genes are given only for firm matches. Size is stated for part of the rows, as once, few or many counts, or as a class when the clone is expanded.

TRBD2	.	TRBV7-2	TRBJ2-1	TGTGCCAGCAGCCCCGCGGGAGGACGGGCCTACAATGAGCAGTTCTTC	CASSPAGGRAYNEQFF
TRBD2	many	TRBV28	TRBJ2-1	TGTGCCAGCAAGGGGACTAGCGGGATGATAACCTACAATGAGCAGTTCTTC	CASKGTSGMITYNEQFF
.	many	TRBV20-1	TRBJ2-4	TGCAGTGGGGCCGGGCAGACATCTTTAGCCAAAAACATTCAGTACTTC	CSGAGQTSLAKNIQYF
.	many	TRBV7-8	TRBJ2-7	TGTGCCAGCAGCTTAGGTAGGGACAGGGAAAGCGGGAGATACTACGAGCAGTACTTC	CASSLGRDRESGRYYEQYF
.	many	TRBV20-1	TRBJ1-3	TGCAGCGTTTTTACTACGGGAAACACCATATATTTT	CSVFTTGNTIYF
.	many	TRBV7-9	TRBJ1-2	TGTGCCAGCAGCTTAGCGGGGGACTATGGCTACACCTTC	CASSLAGDYGYTF
TRBD1	.	TRBV2	TRBJ1-2	TGTGCCAGCAGTGAGGGACAGGGGGCCCGGCCGGGCTACACCTTC	CASSEGQGARPGYTF
.	many	TRBV18	TRBJ1-5	TGTGCCAGCTCACCACCGTCGGGAAGCAATCAGCCCCAGCATTTT	CASSPPSGSNQPQHF
TRBD2	many	TRBV29-1	TRBJ2-7	TGCAGCGTTGAAGGGGCTAGCGGGAGCGGGGACTCCTACGAGCAGTACTTC	CSVEGASGSGDSYEQYF
TRBD1	many	TRBV7-9	TRBJ1-2	TGTGCCAGCACCCAGGACAGGGGGCTCGGAGGCTACACCTTC	CASTQDRGLGGYTF
.	many	TRBV5-1	TRBJ2-1	TGCGCCAGCAGCCTGACAGCCCCCGGAGGTGAGCAGTTCTTC	CASSLTAPGGEQFF
.	few	TRBV4-3	TRBJ2-7	TGCGCCAGCAGCCAATGGGTGGGGGTCTACGAGCAGTACTTC	CASSQWVGVYEQYF
.	many	TRBV7-2	TRBJ1-5	TGTGCCAGCAGCTCCGGGACGGCGATCAATCAGCCCCAGCATTTT	CASSSGTAINQPQHF
.	many	TRBV27	TRBJ1-5	TGTGCCAGCAGAACCGGTGTAGGTCATCAGCCCCAGCATTTT	CASRTGVGHQPQHF
.	many	TRBV27	TRBJ1-2	TGTGCCAGCAGTTTAGAGAGAAACTATGGCTACACCTTC	CASSLERNYGYTF
TRBD1	many	TRBV28	TRBJ1-2	TGTGCCAGCAGTTTAAGGTGGACAGGGGAATATGGCTACACCTTC	CASSLRWTGEYGYTF
TRBD2	.	TRBV7-8	TRBJ2-5	TGTGCCAGCAGCTTAGCCCCTAGCGGGGGGCGTAGAGACCAGTACTTC	CASSLAPSGGRRDQYF
.	many	TRBV12-3/TRBV12-4	TRBJ1-5	TGTGCCAGCAGGGGAGGGGAGGGAGCGACTCAGCCCCAGCATTTT	CASRGGEGATQPQHF